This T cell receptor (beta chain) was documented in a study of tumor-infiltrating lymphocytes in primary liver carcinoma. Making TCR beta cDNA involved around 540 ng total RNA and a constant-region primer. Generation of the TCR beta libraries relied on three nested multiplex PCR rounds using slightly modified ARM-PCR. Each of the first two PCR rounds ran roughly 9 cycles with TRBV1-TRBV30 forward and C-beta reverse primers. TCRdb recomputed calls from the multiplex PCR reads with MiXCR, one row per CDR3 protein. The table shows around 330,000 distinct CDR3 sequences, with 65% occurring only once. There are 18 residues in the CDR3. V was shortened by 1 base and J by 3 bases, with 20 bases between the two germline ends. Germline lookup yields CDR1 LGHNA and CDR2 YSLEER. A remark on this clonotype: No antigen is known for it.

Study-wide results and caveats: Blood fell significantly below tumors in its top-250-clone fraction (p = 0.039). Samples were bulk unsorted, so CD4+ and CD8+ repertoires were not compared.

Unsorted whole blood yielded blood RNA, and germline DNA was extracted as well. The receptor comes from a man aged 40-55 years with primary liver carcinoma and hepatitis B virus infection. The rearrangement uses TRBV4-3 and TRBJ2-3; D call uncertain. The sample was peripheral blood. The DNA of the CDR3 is TGCGCCAGCAGCCAAGTGCCTAGTGGGATGCTTCGTACAGATACGCAGTATTTT. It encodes CASSQVPSGMLRTDTQYF.